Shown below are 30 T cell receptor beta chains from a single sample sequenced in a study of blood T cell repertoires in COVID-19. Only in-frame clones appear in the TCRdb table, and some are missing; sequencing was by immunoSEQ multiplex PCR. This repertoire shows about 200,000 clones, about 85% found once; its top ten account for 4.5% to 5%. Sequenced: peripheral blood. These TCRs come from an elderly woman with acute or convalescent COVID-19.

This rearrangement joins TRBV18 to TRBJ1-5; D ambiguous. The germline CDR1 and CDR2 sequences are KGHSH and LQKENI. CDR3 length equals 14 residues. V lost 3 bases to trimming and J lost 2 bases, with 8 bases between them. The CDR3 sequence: CASSPSVGNQPQHF. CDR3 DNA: TGTGCCAGCTCACCCTCGGTGGGCAATCAGCCCCAGCATTTT.

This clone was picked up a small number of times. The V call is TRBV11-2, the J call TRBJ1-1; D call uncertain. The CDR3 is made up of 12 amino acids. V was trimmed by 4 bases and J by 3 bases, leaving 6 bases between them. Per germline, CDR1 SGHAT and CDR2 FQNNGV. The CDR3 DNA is TGTGCCAGCAGCTCCCAGGACACTGAAGCTTTCTTT. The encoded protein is CASSSQDTEAFF.

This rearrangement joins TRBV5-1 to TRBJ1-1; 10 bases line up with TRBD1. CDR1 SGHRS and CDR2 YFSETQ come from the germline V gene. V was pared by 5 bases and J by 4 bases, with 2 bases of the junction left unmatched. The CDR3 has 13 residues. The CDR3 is CASSRQGATEAFF. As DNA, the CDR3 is TGCGCCAGCAGTCGACAGGGGGCCACTGAAGCTTTCTTT.

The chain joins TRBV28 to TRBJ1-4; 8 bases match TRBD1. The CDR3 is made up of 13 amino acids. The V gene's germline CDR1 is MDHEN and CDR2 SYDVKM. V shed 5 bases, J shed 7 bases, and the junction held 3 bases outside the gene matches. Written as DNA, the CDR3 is TGTGCCAGCAGTCAGGGGGCGCTTGAAAAACTGTTTTTT. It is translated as CASSQGALEKLFF.

The CDR3 loop is CSVGGGETQYF. The CDR3 bases are TGCAGCGTTGGCGGCGGGGAGACCCAGTACTTC. This sequence joins TRBV29-1 and TRBJ2-5; D is possibly TRBD2 (5 bases). The CDR3 sequence is 11 residues long. Germline V CDR1 and CDR2: SQVTM, ANQGSEA. Trimming removed 4 bases at V and 5 bases at J, with 8 bases between.

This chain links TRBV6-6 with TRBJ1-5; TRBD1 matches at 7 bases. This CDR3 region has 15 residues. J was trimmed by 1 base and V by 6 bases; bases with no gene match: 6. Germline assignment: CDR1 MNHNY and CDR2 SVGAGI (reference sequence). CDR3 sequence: CASRSQGLSNQPQHF. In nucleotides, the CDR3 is TGTGCCAGCAGATCACAGGGGTTAAGCAATCAGCCCCAGCATTTT.

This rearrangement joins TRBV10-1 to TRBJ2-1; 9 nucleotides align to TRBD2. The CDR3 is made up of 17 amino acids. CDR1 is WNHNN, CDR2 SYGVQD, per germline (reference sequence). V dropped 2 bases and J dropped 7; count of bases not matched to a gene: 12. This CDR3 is CASSESGGRARGNEQFF. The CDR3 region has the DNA TGCGCCAGCAGTGAGAGTGGCGGGAGGGCCAGAGGGAATGAGCAGTTCTTC.

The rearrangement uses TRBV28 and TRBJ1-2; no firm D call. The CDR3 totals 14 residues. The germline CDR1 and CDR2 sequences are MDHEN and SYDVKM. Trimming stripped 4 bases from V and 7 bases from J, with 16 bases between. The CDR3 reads CASSSPGGGSGYTF. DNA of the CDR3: TGTGCCAGCAGTTCCCCGGGAGGAGGGTCTGGCTACACCTTC.

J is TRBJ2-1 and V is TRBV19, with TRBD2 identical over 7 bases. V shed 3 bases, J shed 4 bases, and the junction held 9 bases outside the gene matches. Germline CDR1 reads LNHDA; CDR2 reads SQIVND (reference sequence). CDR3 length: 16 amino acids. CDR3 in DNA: TGTGCCAGTAGTATCGGAGGCGGGAGATCGTACAATGAGCAGTTCTTC. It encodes CASSIGGGRSYNEQFF.

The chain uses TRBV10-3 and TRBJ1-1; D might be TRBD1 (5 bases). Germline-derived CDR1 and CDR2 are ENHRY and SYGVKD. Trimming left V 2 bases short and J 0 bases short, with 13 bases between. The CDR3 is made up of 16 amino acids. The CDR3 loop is CAISERSQGLNTEAFF. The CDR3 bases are TGTGCCATCAGTGAGCGGAGTCAGGGATTGAACACTGAAGCTTTCTTT.

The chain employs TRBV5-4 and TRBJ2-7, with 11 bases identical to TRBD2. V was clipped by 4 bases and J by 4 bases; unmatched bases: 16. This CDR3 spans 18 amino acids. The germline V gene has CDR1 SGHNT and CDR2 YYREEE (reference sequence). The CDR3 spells CASSPYKLSGTSGYEQYF. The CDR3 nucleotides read TGTGCCAGCAGCCCCTATAAACTTTCCGGGACTAGCGGATACGAGCAGTACTTC.

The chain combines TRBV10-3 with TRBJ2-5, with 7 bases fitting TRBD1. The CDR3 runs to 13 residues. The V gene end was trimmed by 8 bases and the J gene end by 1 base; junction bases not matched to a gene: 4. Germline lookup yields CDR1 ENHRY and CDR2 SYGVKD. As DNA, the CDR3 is TGTGCCATCGGCACAGGGGCCCAAGAGACCCAGTACTTC. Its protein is CAIGTGAQETQYF.

The DNA for the CDR3 is TGCGCCAGCAGCCAAGACATAGCGGGAGGGGCGTGGGAGCAGTACTTC. It encodes CASSQDIAGGAWEQYF. The V and J genes are TRBV4-3 and TRBJ2-7; TRBD2 matches 11 bases. The V segment lost 0 bases and the J segment 7 bases; nucleotides outside the gene matches: 8. Germline values: CDR1 LGHNA, CDR2 YSLEER. This CDR3 has 16 amino acids.

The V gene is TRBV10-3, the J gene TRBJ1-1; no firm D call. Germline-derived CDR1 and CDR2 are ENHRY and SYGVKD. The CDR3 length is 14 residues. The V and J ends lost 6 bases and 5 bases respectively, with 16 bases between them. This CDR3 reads CAIRVDLVATEAFF. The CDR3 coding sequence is TGTGCCATCAGGGTAGACCTGGTAGCGACTGAAGCTTTCTTT.

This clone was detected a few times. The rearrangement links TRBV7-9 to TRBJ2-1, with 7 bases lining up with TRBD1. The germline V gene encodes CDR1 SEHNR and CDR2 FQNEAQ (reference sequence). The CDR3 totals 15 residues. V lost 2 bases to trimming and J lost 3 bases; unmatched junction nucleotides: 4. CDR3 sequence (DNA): TGTGCCAGCAGCTTACCAGGGGGATACTACAATGAGCAGTTCTTC. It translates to CASSLPGGYYNEQFF. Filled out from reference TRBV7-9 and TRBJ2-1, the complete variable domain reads DTGVSQNPRHKITKRGQNVTFRCDPISEHNRLYWYRQTLGQGPEFLTYFQNEAQLEKSRLLSDRFSAERPKGSFSTLEIQRTEQGDSAMYLCASSLPGGYYNEQFFGPGTRLTVL.

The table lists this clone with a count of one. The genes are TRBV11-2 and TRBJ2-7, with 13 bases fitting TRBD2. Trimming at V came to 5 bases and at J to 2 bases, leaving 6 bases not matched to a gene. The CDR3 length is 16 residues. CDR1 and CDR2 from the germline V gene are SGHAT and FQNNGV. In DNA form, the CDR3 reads TGTGCCAGCAGCCGGGGGGGGACTAGCGGGACCTACGAGCAGTACTTC. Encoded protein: CASSRGGTSGTYEQYF. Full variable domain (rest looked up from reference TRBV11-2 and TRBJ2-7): EAGVAQSPRYKIIEKRQSVAFWCNPISGHATLYWYQQILGQGPKLLIQFQNNGVVDDSQLPKDRFSAERLKGVDSTLKIQPAKLEDSAVYLCASSRGGTSGTYEQYFGPGTRLTVT.

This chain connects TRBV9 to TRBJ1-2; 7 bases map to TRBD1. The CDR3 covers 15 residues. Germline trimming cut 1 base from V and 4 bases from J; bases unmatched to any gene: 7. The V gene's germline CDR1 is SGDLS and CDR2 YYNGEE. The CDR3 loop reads CASSVFLTGSYGYTF. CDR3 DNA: TGTGCCAGCAGCGTATTCTTGACAGGGTCCTATGGCTACACCTTC.

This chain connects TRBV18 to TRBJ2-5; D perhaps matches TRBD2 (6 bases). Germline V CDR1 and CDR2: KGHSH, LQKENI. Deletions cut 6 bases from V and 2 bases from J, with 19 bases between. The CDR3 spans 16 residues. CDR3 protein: CASSLPGVRNQETQYF. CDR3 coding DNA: TGTGCCAGCTCCCTCCCGGGGGTCAGAAATCAAGAGACCCAGTACTTC.

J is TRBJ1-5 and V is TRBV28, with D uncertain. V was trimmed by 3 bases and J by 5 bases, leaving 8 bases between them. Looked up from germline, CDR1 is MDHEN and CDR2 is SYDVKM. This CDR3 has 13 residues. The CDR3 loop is CASSFPTDQPQHF. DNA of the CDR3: TGTGCCAGCAGTTTTCCCACGGATCAGCCCCAGCATTTT.

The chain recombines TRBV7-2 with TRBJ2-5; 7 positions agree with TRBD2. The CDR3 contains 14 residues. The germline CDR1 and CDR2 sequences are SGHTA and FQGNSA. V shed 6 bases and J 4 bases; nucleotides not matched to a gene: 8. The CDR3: CASRRGSPGETQYF. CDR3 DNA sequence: TGTGCCAGCAGGCGGGGGAGTCCTGGAGAGACCCAGTACTTC. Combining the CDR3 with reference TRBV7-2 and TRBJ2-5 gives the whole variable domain GAGVSQSPSNKVTEKGKDVELRCDPISGHTALYWYRQSLGQGLEFLIYFQGNSAPDKSGLPSDRFSAERTGGSVSTLTIQRTQQEDSAVYLCASRRGSPGETQYFGPGTRLLVL.

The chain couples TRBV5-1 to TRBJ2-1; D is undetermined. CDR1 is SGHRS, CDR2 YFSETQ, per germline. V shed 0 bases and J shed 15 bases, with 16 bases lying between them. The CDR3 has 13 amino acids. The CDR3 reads CASSLAGLDAWFF. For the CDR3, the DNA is TGCGCCAGCAGCTTGGCTGGGCTCGATGCTTGGTTCTTC.

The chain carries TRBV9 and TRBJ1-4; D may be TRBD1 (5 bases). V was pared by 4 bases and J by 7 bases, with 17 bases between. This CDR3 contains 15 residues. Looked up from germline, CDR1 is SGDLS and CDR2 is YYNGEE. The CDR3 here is CASSPLGGVTEKLFF. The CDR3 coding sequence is TGTGCCAGCAGCCCCTTAGGAGGGGTAACTGAAAAACTGTTTTTT.

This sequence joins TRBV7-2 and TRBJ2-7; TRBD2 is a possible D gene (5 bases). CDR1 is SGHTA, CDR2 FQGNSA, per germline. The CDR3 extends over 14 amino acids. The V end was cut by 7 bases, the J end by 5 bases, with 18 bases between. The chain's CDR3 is CASKVRGNQDEQYF. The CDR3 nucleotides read TGTGCCAGCAAGGTAAGAGGGAACCAGGACGAGCAGTACTTC.

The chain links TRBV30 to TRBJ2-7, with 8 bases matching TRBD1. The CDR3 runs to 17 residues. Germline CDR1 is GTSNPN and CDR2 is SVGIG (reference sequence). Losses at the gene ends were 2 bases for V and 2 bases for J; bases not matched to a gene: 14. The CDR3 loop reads CAWSFPGQAPLTYEQYF. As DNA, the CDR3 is TGTGCCTGGAGTTTCCCGGGACAGGCCCCACTTACCTACGAGCAGTACTTC.

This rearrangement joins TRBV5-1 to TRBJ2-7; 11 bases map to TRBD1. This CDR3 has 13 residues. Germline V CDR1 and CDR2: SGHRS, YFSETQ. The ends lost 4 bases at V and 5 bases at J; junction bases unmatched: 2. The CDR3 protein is CASSRDRGDEQYF. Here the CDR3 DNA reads TGCGCCAGCAGCAGGGACAGGGGGGACGAGCAGTACTTC.

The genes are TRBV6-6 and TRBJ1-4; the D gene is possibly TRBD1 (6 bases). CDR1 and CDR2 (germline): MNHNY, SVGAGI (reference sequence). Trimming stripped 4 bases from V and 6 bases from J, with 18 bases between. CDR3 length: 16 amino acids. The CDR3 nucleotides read TGTGCCAGCAGTTGGGCCCCCGGGGGGCGCGATGAAAAACTGTTTTTT. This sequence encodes CASSWAPGGRDEKLFF.

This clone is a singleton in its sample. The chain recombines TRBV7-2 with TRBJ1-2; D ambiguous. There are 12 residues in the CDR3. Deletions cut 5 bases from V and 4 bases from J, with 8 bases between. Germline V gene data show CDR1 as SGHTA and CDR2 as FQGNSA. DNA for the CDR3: TGTGCCAGCAGCCCACTCCGCTATGGCTACACCTTC. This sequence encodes CASSPLRYGYTF.

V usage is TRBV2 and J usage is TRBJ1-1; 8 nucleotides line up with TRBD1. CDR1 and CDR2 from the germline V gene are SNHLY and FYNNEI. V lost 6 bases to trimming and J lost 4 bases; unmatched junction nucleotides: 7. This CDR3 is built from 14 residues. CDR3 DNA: TGTGCCAGCAGGATCTCAGGGGGCTTCACTGAAGCTTTCTTT. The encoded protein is CASRISGGFTEAFF.

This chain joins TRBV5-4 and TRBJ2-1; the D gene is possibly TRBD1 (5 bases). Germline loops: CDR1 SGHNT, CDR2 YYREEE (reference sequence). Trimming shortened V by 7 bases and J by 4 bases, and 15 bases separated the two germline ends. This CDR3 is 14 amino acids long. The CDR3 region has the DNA TGTGCCAGCGGTTCATTAGGGGATTACAATGAGCAGTTCTTC. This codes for CASGSLGDYNEQFF.

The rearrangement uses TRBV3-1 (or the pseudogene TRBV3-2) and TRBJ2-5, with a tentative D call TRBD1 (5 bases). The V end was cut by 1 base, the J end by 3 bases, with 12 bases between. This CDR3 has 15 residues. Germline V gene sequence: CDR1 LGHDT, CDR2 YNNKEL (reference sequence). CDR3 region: CASSQVSQGKETQYF. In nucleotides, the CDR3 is TGTGCCAGCAGCCAAGTGTCGCAGGGCAAAGAGACCCAGTACTTC.